One sample yielded the 26 T cell receptor beta chains listed below, sequenced in a study of vaccination and CD4 T cells after COVID-19. No cognate antigen is known for these TCRs. Treatment given: roughly 10-day PBMC culture with coronavirus spike peptide pools or control peptides (ViraFEST assay). Once obtained from cultured CD4+ T cells, the DNA was sequenced using the Oncomine TCR Beta short-read assay. Using its own MiXCR run on the PCR reads, TCRdb lists one record per CDR3 protein. The sample lists under 15,000 distinct CDR3 sequences; around 43% were seen once. The material sequenced was CD4+ T cells from blood, cultured in vitro. These receptor sequences come from a human donor who had recovered from COVID-19.

V gene TRBV20-1 combines with J gene TRBJ2-5; 10 bases agree with TRBD2. Unmatched junction bases numbered 7, after V lost 4 bases and J lost 5 bases. CDR3 length: 14 residues. The V gene's germline CDR1 is DFQATT and CDR2 SNEGSKA (reference sequence). CDR3 coding DNA: TGCAGTGCTAAGAGCGGGAGGGCCGGGGAGACCCAGTACTTC. Its translation: CSAKSGRAGETQYF.

This clonotype has only a few counts. This chain connects TRBV6-2 or TRBV6-3 to TRBJ2-5; D gene uncertain. Per germline, CDR1 MNHEY and CDR2 SVGEGT. This CDR3 has 14 amino acids. V gave up 6 bases and J gave up 4 bases, with 15 bases separating them. The CDR3 DNA follows: TGTGCCAGCAGACTATGGATGGGTGGAGAGACCCAGTACTTC. Its translation: CASRLWMGGETQYF.

The rearrangement uses TRBV25-1 and TRBJ1-1; 7 bases are shared with TRBD1. This CDR3 has 15 residues. Trimming took 7 bases from V and 0 from J; bases not matched to a gene: 8. Germline V gene data show CDR1 as MGHDK and CDR2 as SYGVNS. The CDR3 spells CASKPYTGVNTEAFF. As DNA, the CDR3 is TGTGCCAGCAAACCCTACACAGGGGTGAACACTGAAGCTTTCTTT.

The J gene is TRBJ2-7, the V gene TRBV20-1, with 9 bases matching TRBD2. The J segment lost 0 bases and the V segment lost 5 bases, leaving 2 bases of the junction unmatched. CDR1 DFQATT and CDR2 SNEGSKA come from the germline V gene (reference sequence). The CDR3 length is 13 residues. CDR3 DNA sequence: TGCAGTGCTCATAGCGGGAGCTCCTACGAGCAGTACTTC. As protein: CSAHSGSSYEQYF.

In this sample, this clonotype turned up once. The chain employs TRBV4-2 and TRBJ2-1; 11 bases agree with TRBD2. The CDR3 covers 16 residues. Per the germline V gene, CDR1 is LGHNA and CDR2 is YNFKEQ. V trimming: 0 bases; J trimming: 4 bases; junction bases outside the gene matches: 2. The CDR3 protein is CASSQDGTSGYNEQFF. The CDR3 DNA is TGTGCCAGCAGCCAAGACGGGACTAGCGGTTACAATGAGCAGTTCTTC.

Notes on this clonotype: The junction shows a germline mismatch at one end, possibly a read error. The V gene is TRBV12-3 or TRBV12-4, the J gene TRBJ1-1; D remains unclear. The CDR3 has 13 amino acids. Written as DNA, the CDR3 is TGTGCCAGCGGTTTGGCGGGTGATACTGAAGCTTTCTTT. Amino acid sequence: CASGLAGDTEAFF.

V and J are TRBV11-3 and TRBJ2-3; 8 positions agree with TRBD2. Trimming at V came to 5 bases and at J to 2 bases, leaving 9 bases not matched to a gene. CDR3 length equals 16 residues. Germline CDR1 SGHNT, CDR2 YENEEA. The CDR3 coding sequence is TGTGCCAGCAGCCCCGGGTTGCGGGAGGCCACAGATACGCAGTATTTT. It translates to CASSPGLREATDTQYF.

The J gene is TRBJ2-2, the V gene TRBV20-1; 8 bases line up with TRBD2. This CDR3 has 16 amino acids. In germline, CDR1 is DFQATT, CDR2 SNEGSKA (reference sequence). V shed 1 base, J shed 8 bases, and the junction held 12 bases outside the gene matches. CDR3 nucleotide sequence: TGCAGTGCTAGAGCCGGGGGTAGCGGGATCGATGGGGAGCTGTTTTTT. As protein: CSARAGGSGIDGELFF.

In DNA, the CDR3 is TGTGCCAGCAGTTTAATGTGGACAGGGGGGATCACTGAAGCTTTCTTT. This translates into CASSLMWTGGITEAFF. This chain connects TRBV28 to TRBJ1-1; 10 nucleotides line up with TRBD1. CDR3 size: 16 residues. The junction had 7 bases not matched to a gene; V was cut back by 2 bases and J by 4 bases. Germline values: CDR1 MDHEN, CDR2 SYDVKM.

The chain employs TRBV25-1 and TRBJ2-3, with 12 bases lining up with TRBD2. Per germline, CDR1 MGHDK and CDR2 SYGVNS. V shed 4 bases, J shed 1 base, and the junction held 3 bases outside the gene matches. This CDR3 has 16 residues. The CDR3 bases are TGTGCCAGCAGTGCCGGGACTAGCGGGCGCACAGATACGCAGTATTTT. It is translated as CASSAGTSGRTDTQYF.

The gene calls are TRBV12-3 or TRBV12-4 and TRBJ1-1; TRBD1 might be the D (6 bases). The germline V and J ends were trimmed by 5 bases and 5 bases, with 18 bases remaining between them. This CDR3 has 15 amino acids. The CDR3 spells CASSPRQAGETEAFF. The CDR3 DNA reads TGTGCCAGCAGTCCTAGACAGGCCGGAGAGACTGAAGCTTTCTTT.

This clonotype was seen more than once but under ten times. The rearrangement joins TRBV12-3 or TRBV12-4 to TRBJ2-7; possibly TRBD2 for D (6 bases). V lost 5 bases and J lost 6, with 17 bases in between. The CDR3 consists of 14 residues. The CDR3 coding sequence is TGTGCCAGCAGTCCACGGGACTCCTTCAGCGAGCAGTACTTC. Encoded protein: CASSPRDSFSEQYF.

The chain recombines TRBV20-1 with TRBJ2-3; 11 bases align to TRBD2. The V segment lost 6 bases and the J segment 2 bases; nucleotides outside the gene matches: 7. The CDR3 covers 15 residues. Per the germline V gene, CDR1 is DFQATT and CDR2 is SNEGSKA (reference sequence). The CDR3 DNA is TGCAGTGCGCACCGACTAGCGGGAAACACAGATACGCAGTATTTT. It encodes CSAHRLAGNTDTQYF.

Here the CDR3 reads CASSLEGLAGPTDTQYF. CDR3 coding DNA: TGTGCCAGCAGCTTAGAAGGACTAGCGGGACCCACAGATACGCAGTATTTT. The genes are TRBV7-6 and TRBJ2-3; 12 bases fit TRBD2. The CDR3 covers 17 residues. In germline, CDR1 is SGHVS, CDR2 FNYEAQ. V shed 1 base, J shed 2 bases, and the junction held 4 bases outside the gene matches.

The chain couples TRBV3-1 to TRBJ1-6, with D uncertain. V dropped 1 base and J dropped 7 bases, with 5 bases sitting between them. Germline V gene sequence: CDR1 LGHDT, CDR2 YNNKEL (reference sequence). The CDR3 is 13 residues long. The CDR3 bases are TGTGCCAGCAGCCAAGTTCTGAATTCACCCCTCCACTTT. This gives the protein CASSQVLNSPLHF.

The chain combines TRBV18 with TRBJ2-7, with D perhaps TRBD1 (6 bases). V was pared by 4 bases and J by 6 bases, with 16 bases between. The germline V gene has CDR1 KGHSH and CDR2 LQKENI. This CDR3 has 14 residues. The chain's CDR3 is CASSQRQESGEQYF. The CDR3, as DNA: TGTGCCAGCTCACAACGACAGGAATCTGGCGAGCAGTACTTC.

This rearrangement joins TRBV7-2 to TRBJ2-7, with TRBD1 as a possible D gene (5 bases). The CDR3 has 15 amino acids. Germline V gene data show CDR1 as SGHTA and CDR2 as FQGNSA. Between the trimmed V and J ends, which lost 3 bases and 0 bases, there was a span of 12 bases. Written as DNA, the CDR3 is TGTGCCAGCAGCTTGTTCTCGACAGTCTCCTACGAGCAGTACTTC. Encoded protein: CASSLFSTVSYEQYF.

This clonotype has only a few counts. The chain joins TRBV6-1 to TRBJ2-4; tentatively, D is TRBD2 (6 bases). CDR1 MNHNS and CDR2 SASEGT come from the germline V gene. The V end was cut by 3 bases, the J end by 9 bases, with 18 bases between. The CDR3 covers 15 residues. This chain's CDR3 is CASSDPRAPRGIQYF. The CDR3 DNA sequence: TGTGCCAGCAGTGACCCCCGTGCTCCGCGGGGCATTCAGTACTTC.

The genes are TRBV18 and TRBJ1-5; D is unclear. CDR3 length equals 13 residues. Germline loops: CDR1 KGHSH, CDR2 LQKENI. V shed 1 base and J shed 7 bases, with 8 bases lying between them. In DNA, the CDR3 is TGTGCCAGCTCACCACGTAGAGGCCAGCCCCAGCATTTT. Translating it yields CASSPRRGQPQHF.

This chain connects TRBV11-1 to TRBJ2-5; TRBD2 agrees at 8 bases. The V gene's germline CDR1 is SGHAT and CDR2 FQDESV (reference sequence). The length of the CDR3 is 15 residues. Trimming cost V 4 bases and J 2 bases; bases outside gene matches: 6. As DNA, the CDR3 is TGTGCCAGCAGCTCTCCGGGACTAGGGCAAGAGACCCAGTACTTC. Translated, it gives CASSSPGLGQETQYF.

This chain links TRBV11-1 with TRBJ2-3; D is ambiguous. The CDR3 sequence is 16 residues long. Looked up from germline, CDR1 is SGHAT and CDR2 is FQDESV (reference sequence). Trimming removed 0 bases at V and 2 bases at J, with 12 bases between. The CDR3 DNA follows: TGTGCCAGCAGCTTAGCGTGGCAAGCTAACACAGATACGCAGTATTTT. Protein sequence: CASSLAWQANTDTQYF.

This clonotype was detected only a few times. The rearrangement joins TRBV19 to TRBJ1-5, with D hard to call. V lost 3 bases and J lost 0, with 9 bases in between. Per germline, CDR1 LNHDA and CDR2 SQIVND (reference sequence). This CDR3 has 15 amino acids. CDR3 DNA: TGTGCCAGTAGTATCTCGGCCGATAGCAATCAGCCCCAGCATTTT. Residues: CASSISADSNQPQHF.

The CDR3, as DNA: TGTGCCAGCAGGGGGACAGATCCCTCCTACGAGCAGTACTTC. Translation: CASRGTDPSYEQYF. The chain employs TRBV27 and TRBJ2-7, with 7 bases fitting TRBD1. J lost 0 bases, V lost 6 bases, and 5 bases had no gene match. The CDR3 totals 14 residues. Looked up from germline, CDR1 is MNHEY and CDR2 is SMNVEV (reference sequence).

Only a few counts were recorded for this clonotype. The CDR3 DNA sequence: TGTGCCAGCAGTGCAGGGGACCGAAACGGTTCACCCCTCCACTTT. Protein: CASSAGDRNGSPLHF. The rearrangement joins TRBV2 to TRBJ1-6, with D possibly matching TRBD1 (6 bases). CDR3 length: 15 amino acids. Germline CDR1 is SNHLY and CDR2 is FYNNEI. Trimming removed 4 bases at V and 9 bases at J, with 16 bases between. The whole variable domain, remainder taken from reference TRBV2 and TRBJ1-6, is EPEVTQTPSHQVTQMGQEVILRCVPISNHLYFYWYRQILGQKVEFLVSFYNNEISEKSEIFDDQFSVERPDGSNFTLKIRSTKLEDSAMYFCASSAGDRNGSPLHFGNGTRLTVT.

The count of this clonotype is one. The genes are TRBV5-6 and TRBJ1-6, with D possibly matching TRBD1 (5 bases). The CDR3 sequence is 13 residues long. The V gene lost 2 bases and the J gene lost 12 bases, with 12 bases spanning the gap. CDR1 and CDR2 (germline): SGHDT, YYEEEE. Here the CDR3 reads CASSFTGTGPLHF. CDR3 DNA sequence: TGTGCCAGCAGCTTTACAGGAACGGGACCCCTCCACTTT. Full variable domain (rest looked up from reference TRBV5-6 and TRBJ1-6): DAGVTQSPTHLIKTRGQQVTLRCSPKSGHDTVSWYQQALGQGPQFIFQYYEEEERQRGNFPDRFSGHQFPNYSSELNVNALLLGDSALYLCASSFTGTGPLHFGNGTRLTVT.

The chain recombines TRBV27 with TRBJ2-5; D remains ambiguous. The CDR3 totals 14 residues. Germline CDR1 MNHEY, CDR2 SMNVEV (reference sequence). The V end was cut by 3 bases, the J end by 5 bases, with 13 bases between. DNA for the CDR3: TGTGCCAGCAGTTTTACGCGCGCGAGTGAGACCCAGTACTTC. Translated, it gives CASSFTRASETQYF.